The present T cell receptor beta chain was sequenced within a study of shared clonotypes between healthy human individuals. The wider study: With ages of 18 to 49, the donors were a couple of women and a few men.

Donors comprised only Caucasian adults living in Nashville, Tennessee. Genomic DNA, for the unsorted samples, came from around 90 million PBMCs. Germline CDR1 PRHDT, CDR2 FYEKMQ (reference sequence). CDR3 length equals 15 residues. V lost 5 bases and J 4 bases, leaving 16 bases between the germline ends. Genomic DNA per cell subset filled all wells of several immunoSEQ plates. Sequencing used immunoSEQ multiplex PCR; TCRdb keeps in-frame clones, though not all of them. The repertoire holds approximately 500,000 clones, 70% to 80% seen once, with about 12% in the top ten. The chain is built from TRBV13 and TRBJ2-3; no clear D gene. This sequence originates from a woman aged 40 to 55 in good health. Some clones in this sample may be carry-over from other donors' samples. Sequences were obtained from PBMCs. CDR3 in amino acids: CASSPVLQWADTQYF. CDR3 coding DNA: TGTGCCAGCAGCCCAGTTCTGCAGTGGGCAGATACGCAGTATTTT. Looking up the rest from reference TRBV13 and TRBJ2-3 gives the full variable domain: AAGVIQSPRHLIKEKRETATLKCYPIPRHDTVYWYQQGPGQDPQFLISFYEKMQSDKGSIPDRFSAQQFSDYHSELNMSSLELGDSALYFCASSPVLQWADTQYFGPGTRLTVL.